The subject of this entry is one T cell receptor beta chain. Antigen: not known. This sample was taken from a study of T cell responses to AZD1222 COVID-19 vaccine. General observations from the study: Along spike, vaccine-associated CD4 TCRs were found throughout, with dominance at 160-218 and 743-854. White British ancestry dominated among donors, who included more females, and clonal diversity was possibly underestimated. Vaccination with two AZD1222 doses was followed by a rise in Spike-specific TCR breadth and depth.

The assay was immunoSEQ multiplex PCR, and TCRdb's table has in-frame clones only and misses some. The sample lists under 200,000 clones; more than 90% were seen once. This CDR3 is built from 15 residues. Germline-derived CDR1 and CDR2 are KGHSH and LQKENI. Trimming pared 3 bases from V and 7 bases from J, leaving 19 bases between. The chain combines TRBV18 with TRBJ2-7; TRBD2 is a possible D gene (7 bases). The clonotype originates from an adult who received the MenACWY meningococcal vaccine as a control. The sample here was peripheral blood, taken 28 days after the second dose of the MenACWY control vaccine. The CDR3, as DNA: TGTGCCAGCTCACCCGCGGGGGCCCCAAGTGAGGAGCAGTACTTC. Translated: CASSPAGAPSEEQYF.